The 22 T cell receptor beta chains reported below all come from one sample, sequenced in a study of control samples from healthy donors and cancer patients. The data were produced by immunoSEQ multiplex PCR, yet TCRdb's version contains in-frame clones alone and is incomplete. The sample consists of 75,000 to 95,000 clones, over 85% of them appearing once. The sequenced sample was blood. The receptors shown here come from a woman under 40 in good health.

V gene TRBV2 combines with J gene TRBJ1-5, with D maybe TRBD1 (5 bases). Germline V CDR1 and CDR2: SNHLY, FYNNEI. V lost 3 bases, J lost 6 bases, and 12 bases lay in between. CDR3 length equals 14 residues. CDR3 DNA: TGTGCCAGCAGTGATTTTGGGGGGGGTCAGCCCCAGCATTTT. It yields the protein CASSDFGGGQPQHF. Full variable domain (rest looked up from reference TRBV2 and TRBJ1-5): EPEVTQTPSHQVTQMGQEVILRCVPISNHLYFYWYRQILGQKVEFLVSFYNNEISEKSEIFDDQFSVERPDGSNFTLKIRSTKLEDSAMYFCASSDFGGGQPQHFGDGTRLSIL.

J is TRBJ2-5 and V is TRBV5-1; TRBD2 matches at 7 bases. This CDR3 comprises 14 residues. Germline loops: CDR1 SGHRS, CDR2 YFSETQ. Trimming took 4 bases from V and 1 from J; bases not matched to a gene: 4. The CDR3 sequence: CASSVTSAQETQYF. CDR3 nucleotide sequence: TGCGCCAGCAGCGTTACTAGCGCCCAAGAGACCCAGTACTTC.

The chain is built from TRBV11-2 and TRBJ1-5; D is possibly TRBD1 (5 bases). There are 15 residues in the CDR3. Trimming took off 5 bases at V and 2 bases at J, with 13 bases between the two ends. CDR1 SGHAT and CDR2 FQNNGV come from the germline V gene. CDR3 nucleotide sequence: TGTGCCAGCAGCCCCGAGTGGGGGGGCAATCAGCCCCAGCATTTT. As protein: CASSPEWGGNQPQHF.

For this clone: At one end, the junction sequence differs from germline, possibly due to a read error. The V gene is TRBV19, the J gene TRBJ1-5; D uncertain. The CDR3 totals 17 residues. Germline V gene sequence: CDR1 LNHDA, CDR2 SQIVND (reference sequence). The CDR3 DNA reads TGTGCCAGTAGTATAGATTCTTGGGATTTGGGCAATCAGTCCCAGCATTTT. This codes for CASSIDSWDLGNQSQHF.

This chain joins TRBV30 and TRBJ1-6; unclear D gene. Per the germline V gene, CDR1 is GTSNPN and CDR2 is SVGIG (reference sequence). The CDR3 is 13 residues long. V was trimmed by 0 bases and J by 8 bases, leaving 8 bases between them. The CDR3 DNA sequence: TGTGCCTGGAGTGTGGTTGATTATTCACCCCTCCACTTT. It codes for CAWSVVDYSPLHF.

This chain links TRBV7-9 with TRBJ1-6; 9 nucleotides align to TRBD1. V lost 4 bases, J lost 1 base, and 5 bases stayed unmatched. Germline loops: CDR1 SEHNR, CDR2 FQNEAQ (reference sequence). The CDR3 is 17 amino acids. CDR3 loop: CASSSGQGSSYNSPLHF. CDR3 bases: TGTGCCAGCAGCTCGGGACAGGGTAGTTCCTATAATTCACCCCTCCACTTT.

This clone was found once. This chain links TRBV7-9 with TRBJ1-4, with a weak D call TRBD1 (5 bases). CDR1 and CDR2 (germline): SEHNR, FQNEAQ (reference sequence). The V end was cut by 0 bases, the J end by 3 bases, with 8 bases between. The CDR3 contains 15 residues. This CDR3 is CASSLARGSNEKLFF. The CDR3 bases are TGTGCCAGCAGCTTAGCGCGGGGCTCTAATGAAAAACTGTTTTTT. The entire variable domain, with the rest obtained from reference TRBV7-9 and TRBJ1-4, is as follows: DTGVSQNPRHKITKRGQNVTFRCDPISEHNRLYWYRQTLGQGPEFLTYFQNEAQLEKSRLLSDRFSAERPKGSFSTLEIQRTEQGDSAMYLCASSLARGSNEKLFFGSGTQLSVL.

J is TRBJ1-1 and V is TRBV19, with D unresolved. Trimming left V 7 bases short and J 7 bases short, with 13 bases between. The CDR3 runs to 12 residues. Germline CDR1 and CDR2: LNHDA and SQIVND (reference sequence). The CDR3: CASNHLGFEAFF. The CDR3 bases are TGTGCCAGTAACCACCTTGGTTTTGAAGCTTTCTTT.

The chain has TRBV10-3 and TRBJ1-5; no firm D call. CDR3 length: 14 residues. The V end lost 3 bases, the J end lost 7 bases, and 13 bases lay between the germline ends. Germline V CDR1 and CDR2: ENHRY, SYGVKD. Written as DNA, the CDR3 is TGTGCCATCAGTGATGGGTCGTGGTGGCAGCCCCAGCATTTT. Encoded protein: CAISDGSWWQPQHF.

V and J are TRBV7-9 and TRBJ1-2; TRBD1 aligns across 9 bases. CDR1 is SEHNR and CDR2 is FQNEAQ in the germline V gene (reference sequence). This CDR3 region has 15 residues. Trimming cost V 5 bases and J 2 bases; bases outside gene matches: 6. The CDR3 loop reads CASSTGTGRNYGYTF. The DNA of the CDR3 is TGTGCCAGCAGCACAGGGACAGGGCGCAACTATGGCTACACCTTC.

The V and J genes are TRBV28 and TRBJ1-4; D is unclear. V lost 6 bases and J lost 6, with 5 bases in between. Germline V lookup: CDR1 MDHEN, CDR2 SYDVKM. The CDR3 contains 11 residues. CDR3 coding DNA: TGTGCCAGCAGGAACTATGAAAAACTGTTTTTT. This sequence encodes CASRNYEKLFF.

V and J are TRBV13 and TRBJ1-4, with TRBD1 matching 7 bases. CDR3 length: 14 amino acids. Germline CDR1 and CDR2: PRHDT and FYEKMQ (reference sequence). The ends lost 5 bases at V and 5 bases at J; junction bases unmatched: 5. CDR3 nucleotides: TGTGCCAGCAGCCGCGGACAGGAGAATGAAAAACTGTTTTTT. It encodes CASSRGQENEKLFF.

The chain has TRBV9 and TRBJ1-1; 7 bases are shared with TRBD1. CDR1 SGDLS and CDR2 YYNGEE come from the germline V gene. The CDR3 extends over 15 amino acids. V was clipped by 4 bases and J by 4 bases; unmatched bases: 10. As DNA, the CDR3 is TGTGCCAGCAGCCCAAAGACAGGGAAGGGCACTGAAGCTTTCTTT. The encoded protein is CASSPKTGKGTEAFF.

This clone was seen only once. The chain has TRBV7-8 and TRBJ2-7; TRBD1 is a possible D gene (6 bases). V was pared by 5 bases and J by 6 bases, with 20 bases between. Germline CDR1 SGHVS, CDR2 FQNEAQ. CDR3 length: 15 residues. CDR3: CASSHRGIQGLEQYF. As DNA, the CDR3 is TGTGCCAGCAGCCACCGAGGCATACAGGGTCTCGAGCAGTACTTC.

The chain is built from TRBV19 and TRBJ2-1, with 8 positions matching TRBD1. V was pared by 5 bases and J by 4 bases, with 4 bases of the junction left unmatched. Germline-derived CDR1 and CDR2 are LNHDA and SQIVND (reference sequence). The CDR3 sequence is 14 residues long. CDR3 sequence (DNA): TGTGCCAGTAGTGCGGGACAGGATTACAATGAGCAGTTCTTC. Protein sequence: CASSAGQDYNEQFF.

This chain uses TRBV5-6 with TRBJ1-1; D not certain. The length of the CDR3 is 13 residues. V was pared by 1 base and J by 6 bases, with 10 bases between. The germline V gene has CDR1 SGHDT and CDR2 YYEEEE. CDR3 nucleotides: TGTGCCAGCAGCTTGAAGTGGCGCGCTGAAGCTTTCTTT. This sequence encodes CASSLKWRAEAFF.

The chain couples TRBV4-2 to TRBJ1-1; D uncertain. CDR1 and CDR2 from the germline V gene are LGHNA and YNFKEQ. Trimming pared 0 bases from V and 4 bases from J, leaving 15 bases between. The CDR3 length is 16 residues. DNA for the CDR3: TGTGCCAGCAGCCAAGATGCCCCCCCCCGGGCCACTGAAGCTTTCTTT. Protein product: CASSQDAPPRATEAFF.

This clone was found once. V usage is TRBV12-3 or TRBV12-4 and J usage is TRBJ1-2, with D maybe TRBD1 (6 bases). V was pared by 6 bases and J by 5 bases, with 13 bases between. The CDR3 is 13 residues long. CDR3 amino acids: CASSDRPGYGYTF. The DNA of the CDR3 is TGTGCCAGCAGCGACAGGCCGGGGTATGGCTACACCTTC.

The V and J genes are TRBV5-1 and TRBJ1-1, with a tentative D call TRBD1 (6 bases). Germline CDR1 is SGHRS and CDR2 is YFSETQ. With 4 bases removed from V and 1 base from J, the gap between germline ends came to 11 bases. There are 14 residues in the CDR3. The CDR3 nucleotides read TGCGCCAGCAGCCTATGGACAGAGAACACTGAAGCTTTCTTT. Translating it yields CASSLWTENTEAFF.

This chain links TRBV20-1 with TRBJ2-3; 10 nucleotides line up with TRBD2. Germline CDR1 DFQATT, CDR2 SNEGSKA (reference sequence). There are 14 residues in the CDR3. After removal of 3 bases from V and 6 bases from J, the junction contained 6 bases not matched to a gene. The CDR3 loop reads CSASRLAGEDTQYF. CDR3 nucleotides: TGCAGTGCTAGTCGTCTAGCGGGAGAGGATACGCAGTATTTT.

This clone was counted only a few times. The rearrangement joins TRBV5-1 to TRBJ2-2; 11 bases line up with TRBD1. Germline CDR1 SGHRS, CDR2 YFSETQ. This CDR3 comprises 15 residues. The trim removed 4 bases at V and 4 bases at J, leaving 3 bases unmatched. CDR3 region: CASSGGTGGTGELFF. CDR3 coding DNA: TGCGCCAGCAGCGGCGGGACAGGGGGCACCGGGGAGCTGTTTTTT.

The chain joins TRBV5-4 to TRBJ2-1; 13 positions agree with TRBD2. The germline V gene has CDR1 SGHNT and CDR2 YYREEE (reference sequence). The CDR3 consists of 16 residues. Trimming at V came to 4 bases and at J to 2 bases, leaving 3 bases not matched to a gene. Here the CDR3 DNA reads TGTGCCAGCAGCCCCGGGACTAGCGGGACCTACAATGAGCAGTTCTTC. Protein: CASSPGTSGTYNEQFF.